The 23 T cell receptor beta chains below come from one sample, sequenced in a study of control samples from healthy donors and cancer patients. Here immunoSEQ multiplex PCR was the method, and the copy in TCRdb shows in-frame clones only, minus some. The table includes about 80,000 clones, approximately 88% detected once. Sequences were obtained from blood. The receptors stem from a woman aged 60-75 years in good health.

This sequence joins TRBV18 and TRBJ2-1; D is perhaps TRBD2 (5 bases). This CDR3 has 12 amino acids. Trimming took 3 bases from V and 8 from J, leaving 8 bases between them. In germline, CDR1 is KGHSH, CDR2 LQKENI. Here the CDR3 DNA reads TGTGCCAGCTCACCCTTAGCGTATGAGCAGTTCTTC. Its translation is CASSPLAYEQFF.

The chain recombines TRBV7-2 with TRBJ2-1; D is perhaps TRBD1 (6 bases). The germline V gene encodes CDR1 SGHTA and CDR2 FQGNSA. CDR3 length: 13 amino acids. The ends were cut back, 4 bases at V and 10 bases at J, with 14 bases in the middle. The CDR3 region has the DNA TGTGCCAGCAGCTCCAGACAGGCGAGGGAGCAGTTCTTC. Translation: CASSSRQAREQFF.

J is TRBJ1-5 and V is TRBV7-9; D is ambiguous. Germline CDR1 SEHNR, CDR2 FQNEAQ (reference sequence). The CDR3 loop spans 13 amino acids. The germline V and J ends were trimmed by 1 base and 5 bases, with 6 bases remaining between them. In DNA form, the CDR3 reads TGTGCCAGCAGCTTAGGGGAGGATCAGCCCCAGCATTTT. It codes for CASSLGEDQPQHF.

For this clone: One junction end disagrees with the germline gene, perhaps due to a read error. The same CDR3 is also encoded by other DNA sequences in this sample. The chain is built from TRBV12-5 and TRBJ1-1, with TRBD1 identical over 8 bases. The V gene's germline CDR1 is LGHNT and CDR2 FRNRAP. The length of the CDR3 is 17 residues. The CDR3 nucleotides read TGTGCTAGCGGTTGGAACCCGACAGGGGAGGAGAACACTGAAGCTTTCTTT. Its translation: CASGWNPTGEENTEAFF.

This clone turned up a few times. This chain uses TRBV20-1 with TRBJ2-2; 8 bases match TRBD2. This CDR3 contains 15 residues. V was clipped by 3 bases and J by 6 bases; unmatched bases: 9. The germline CDR1 and CDR2 sequences are DFQATT and SNEGSKA (reference sequence). The CDR3 region has the DNA TGCAGTGCTAGTGTCAGCGGGAGAGACGCCGGGGAGCTGTTTTTT. This codes for CSASVSGRDAGELFF.

The V and J genes are TRBV7-9 and TRBJ1-2, with no clear D. The CDR3 consists of 14 residues. CDR1 and CDR2 from the germline V gene are SEHNR and FQNEAQ (reference sequence). With 1 base removed from V and 8 bases from J, the gap between germline ends came to 14 bases. The CDR3: CASSLEGSAGGYTF. The CDR3 DNA reads as TGTGCCAGCAGCTTAGAGGGCTCGGCGGGGGGCTACACCTTC.

The chain links TRBV6-4 to TRBJ2-1; 7 nucleotides agree with TRBD2. The ends lost 4 bases at V and 15 bases at J; junction bases unmatched: 6. CDR1 MRHNA and CDR2 SNTAGT come from the germline V gene. The CDR3 has 11 residues. The CDR3, as DNA: TGTGCCAGCAGTGTCCGGGACTATCCGTTCTTC. Translated: CASSVRDYPFF.

This chain uses TRBV4-2 with TRBJ2-5; possibly TRBD1 for D (5 bases). CDR3 length: 13 residues. Germline V CDR1 and CDR2: LGHNA, YNFKEQ. Trimming pared 2 bases from V and 4 bases from J, leaving 8 bases between. The CDR3 is CASSQTDRETQYF. The DNA of the CDR3 is TGTGCCAGCAGCCAAACCGACAGAGAGACCCAGTACTTC.

The CDR3 here is CASSILGRGTYNEQFF. Written as DNA, the CDR3 is TGTGCCAGTAGTATCCTGGGCCGGGGGACCTACAATGAGCAGTTCTTC. The V gene is TRBV19, the J gene TRBJ2-1; a possible D gene is TRBD2 (6 bases). This CDR3 is built from 16 residues. Deletions cut 3 bases from V and 2 bases from J, with 14 bases between. Germline CDR1 LNHDA, CDR2 SQIVND (reference sequence).

This chain connects TRBV7-2 to TRBJ2-1; D might be TRBD2 (6 bases). Germline V gene lookup returns CDR1 SGHTA and CDR2 FQGNSA. CDR3 length: 14 residues. V was shortened by 2 bases and J by 13 bases, with 18 bases between the two germline ends. CDR3 loop: CASSLNGGGTSQFF. CDR3 DNA sequence: TGTGCCAGCAGCTTAAATGGTGGGGGGACTTCCCAGTTCTTC. Full variable domain (remainder filled in from reference TRBV7-2 and TRBJ2-1): GAGVSQSPSNKVTEKGKDVELRCDPISGHTALYWYRQSLGQGLEFLIYFQGNSAPDKSGLPSDRFSAERTGGSVSTLTIQRTQQEDSAVYLCASSLNGGGTSQFFGPGTRLTVL.

The rearrangement links TRBV6-5 to TRBJ2-7; D is unclear. The V gene lost 6 bases and the J gene lost 3 bases, with 12 bases spanning the gap. CDR3 length: 13 residues. In germline, CDR1 is MNHEY, CDR2 SVGAGI. The CDR3 spells CASSLSTYYEQYF. For the CDR3, the DNA is TGTGCCAGCAGCCTCAGTACCTACTACGAGCAGTACTTC.

This clone was seen once. The chain uses TRBV7-2 and TRBJ1-5; weak D call: TRBD1 (6 bases). Per germline, CDR1 SGHTA and CDR2 FQGNSA. This CDR3 comprises 13 residues. Trimming removed 4 bases from V and 5 bases from J, with 9 bases in between. The CDR3 spells CASSSQGDQPQHF. In DNA, the CDR3 is TGTGCCAGCAGCTCACAGGGAGATCAGCCCCAGCATTTT.

This clone appeared a few times. Here the CDR3 reads CASFPGQTNSPLHF. Here the CDR3 DNA reads TGTGCCAGCTTTCCGGGACAGACAAATTCACCCCTCCACTTT. The genes are TRBV28 and TRBJ1-6; 7 positions agree with TRBD1. The CDR3 loop spans 14 amino acids. Per germline, CDR1 MDHEN and CDR2 SYDVKM. Trimming took 8 bases from V and 7 from J; bases not matched to a gene: 8.

This chain links TRBV27 with TRBJ2-7; 7 nucleotides match TRBD2. Germline V CDR1 and CDR2: MNHEY, SMNVEV (reference sequence). V dropped 1 base and J dropped 6; count of bases not matched to a gene: 6. The CDR3 length is 14 residues. The DNA of the CDR3 is TGTGCCAGCAGTTTATATCCCCTAGCGGCCGAGCAGTACTTC. It encodes CASSLYPLAAEQYF.

Here the CDR3 reads CASSLGLDETQYF. CDR3 nucleotides: TGTGCCAGCAGCTTAGGCCTCGATGAGACCCAGTACTTC. This chain links TRBV11-2 with TRBJ2-5; D gene ambiguous. CDR3 length equals 13 residues. V lost 1 base and J lost 5, with 8 bases in between. CDR1 and CDR2 (germline): SGHAT, FQNNGV.

J is TRBJ1-5 and V is TRBV28, with D possibly TRBD1 on 5 matching bases. Trimming removed 4 bases from V and 8 bases from J, with 15 bases in between. This CDR3 has 14 residues. Looked up from germline, CDR1 is MDHEN and CDR2 is SYDVKM. The CDR3 DNA is TGTGCCAGCAGTTCACGAGCGGGGGGTGAGCCCCAGCATTTT. Its protein is CASSSRAGGEPQHF.

The genes are TRBV28 and TRBJ2-1, with D perhaps TRBD2 (6 bases). CDR1 and CDR2 from the germline V gene are MDHEN and SYDVKM. V was pared by 7 bases and J by 3 bases, with 22 bases between. This CDR3 region has 17 residues. CDR3 DNA sequence: TGTGCCAGCAACGGGGGATGGGGGTCTGAGGTCTACAATGAGCAGTTCTTC. Amino acid sequence: CASNGGWGSEVYNEQFF. Based on the CDR3 plus reference TRBV28 and TRBJ2-1, the full variable domain is DVKVTQSSRYLVKRTGEKVFLECVQDMDHENMFWYRQDPGLGLRLIYFSYDVKMKEKGDIPEGYSVSREKKERFSLILESASTNQTSMYLCASNGGWGSEVYNEQFFGPGTRLTVL.

This clone has just a few counts. This chain links TRBV6-6 with TRBJ1-1; TRBD1 might be the D (5 bases). The CDR3 is 13 residues long. Germline assignment: CDR1 MNHNY and CDR2 SVGAGI (reference sequence). Trimming removed 6 bases at V and 5 bases at J, with 13 bases between. The CDR3 sequence is CASSPRGGTEAFF. CDR3 sequence (DNA): TGTGCCAGCAGCCCCCGGGGGGGGACTGAAGCTTTCTTT.

This chain uses TRBV3-1 (or the pseudogene TRBV3-2) with TRBJ1-2; 7 nucleotides match TRBD1. Germline V gene lookup returns CDR1 LGHDT and CDR2 YNNKEL (reference sequence). V dropped 4 bases and J dropped 1; count of bases not matched to a gene: 3. This CDR3 region has 14 residues. Here the CDR3 DNA reads TGTGCCAGCAGCCTCAGGGGGAGTAACTATGGCTACACCTTC. Protein: CASSLRGSNYGYTF.

The chain uses TRBV2 and TRBJ1-1; TRBD1 agrees at 7 bases. CDR3 size: 14 residues. J lost 10 bases, V lost 6 bases, and 14 bases had no gene match. Looked up from germline, CDR1 is SNHLY and CDR2 is FYNNEI. CDR3 DNA: TGTGCCAGCAGGGAATACATCCGGACAGGCCCAGCTTTCTTT. This codes for CASREYIRTGPAFF.

The chain carries TRBV11-2 and TRBJ1-6, with 7 nucleotides matching TRBD1. The CDR3 is made up of 14 amino acids. CDR1 SGHAT and CDR2 FQNNGV come from the germline V gene. The J segment lost 7 bases and the V segment lost 6 bases, leaving 6 bases of the junction unmatched. The CDR3 reads CASRPVQGNSPLHF. The CDR3 coding sequence is TGTGCCAGCAGGCCGGTACAGGGGAATTCACCCCTCCACTTT.

This sequence joins TRBV3-1 (or the pseudogene TRBV3-2) and TRBJ2-5, with D possibly being TRBD1 (6 bases). Per germline, CDR1 LGHDT and CDR2 YNNKEL (reference sequence). V was trimmed by 5 bases and J by 2 bases, leaving 15 bases between them. There are 15 residues in the CDR3. The CDR3 bases are TGTGCCAGCAGCGATAAAGGGACACTTCAAGAGACCCAGTACTTC. Protein sequence: CASSDKGTLQETQYF.

The V and J genes are TRBV2 and TRBJ2-7; 8 bases line up with TRBD2. J gave up 6 bases and V 4 bases, and 11 bases lay outside the gene matches. The CDR3 loop spans 15 amino acids. CDR1 SNHLY and CDR2 FYNNEI come from the germline V gene. The CDR3 reads CASSARLARGGEQYF. Written as DNA, the CDR3 is TGTGCCAGCAGTGCCCGACTAGCGCGAGGGGGCGAGCAGTACTTC.